This record covers a single T cell receptor beta chain. Its antigen is currently not known. Per-base quality was not reported, and no clone a single base away is much larger than it. The germline V gene supplies CDR1 SGHDT and CDR2 YYEEEE. Relative to germline, V is 2 bases shorter and J is 1 base shorter, with 12 bases between their ends. The CDR3 goes from the cysteine to the phenylalanine over 15 residues. Just CDR3 DNA is preserved here, 45 bases in frame from base 1. These data originate in a study of blood T cell repertoires in COVID-19 (TCRdb year 2020). Regarding the study in general: Collaborator samples came from the United States, Italy and Spain and covered acute and convalescent phases of COVID-19. Samples were obtained from the ongoing ImmuneRACE study (first 160 participants) and from roughly 1,300 subjects provided by 6 global collaborators. The repertoires were released in a freely available public database intended as a resource for research on the immune response to SARS-CoV-2. Where HLA class I and class II types were available, the types were taken from metadata supplied by the sample provider, not from assay-based typing. The prospective study material was composed of cDNA or gDNA derived from T cells, B-cell-depleted T cells, or PBMCs. Nearly every sample came with metadata listing a de-identified subject ID, COVID-19 status, age in years and sex. Subjects who had been exposed to COVID-19, were actively infected with it, or had recovered from it provided the deeply sampled blood TCRbeta repertoires that made up the dataset.

TCRbeta CDR3 regions were amplified from genomic DNA using the immunoSEQ Assay, a bias-controlled multiplex PCR. In the original analysis: The number of nucleated cells in each sample was estimated from the amplification of reference gene primers within the assay. To quantify the absolute abundance of each unique TCRbeta CDR3 rearrangement, sequence reads were collapsed and filtered. For each sample, productive Simpson clonality was calculated by taking the square root of Simpson's diversity index across productive rearrangements. The immuneACCESS repertoire file appears here via TCRdb, limited to in-frame rearrangements. These files lack a portion of the clones; in checked studies, under half of the deficit traces to unresolved V genes, and the cause of the others is not known. The V and J calls and clone size are taken from that table; D and trimming were inferred from the DNA. This sample comprises roughly 300,000 clones, over 75% of them detected only once. Over 3.5% of the sample is in the top ten clones.

General findings and caveats noted by the study authors: The amount of clinical and demographic metadata varied by source and participant and was provided uncurated.

In the prospective study, participants were 18 to 89 years old, resided in about 25 geographic areas of the United States, and were enrolled through a virtual design. In the prospective study, participants were assigned to cohorts based on the clinical history participants reported in a screening survey and a study questionnaire. For ImmuneRACE Cohort 3, a participant was defined as recovered based on two consecutive negative NP/OP PCR tests, clearance by a healthcare professional, or resolution of symptoms. Mobile phlebotomists in the prospective study collected whole blood, serum and a nasopharyngeal or oropharyngeal swab from every participant. Over an approximately 2-month period, participants in the prospective study had the option of providing additional blood draws and questionnaires. Blood samples from the prospective study were shipped frozen or at room temperature prior to DNA extraction.

Recombination linked TRBV5-6 to TRBJ2-5, with the D segment identity uncertain. This sequence was found in a man aged 25-45 years who had recovered from COVID-19. Sequenced input: PBMCs or T cells enriched from blood (not recorded which). This receptor carries the CDR3 CASSFWVTGQETQYF. The DNA is TGTGCCAGCAGCTTTTGGGTTACGGGCCAAGAGACCCAGTACTTC.